The clone carrying this T cell receptor beta chain was recorded a few times. Its target is not known. Amplified TCR beta CDR3 regions came from RNA transcripts. HTBI primers drove first-round RT-PCR of the TCR CDR3. Using its own MiXCR run on the multiplex PCR reads, TCRdb lists one record per CDR3 protein. The table includes around 540,000 distinct CDR3 sequences, 15% to 20% detected once. Orbital computed tomography and thyroid ultrasound, together with serum TRAb and thyroxine and clinical symptoms, were used for diagnoses. The data belong to a study of T cells in Graves' hyperthyroidism and ophthalmopathy. Overall study results and limits: Most expanded thyroid clonotypes above 0.001 recurred in blood.

Sequenced input: blood. This clonotype was obtained from a woman aged 25 to 39 with Graves' ophthalmopathy.

The CDR3, as DNA: TGCGCCAGCAGCCAAGGAGTGCAGGGGCGGAGGATGAACACTGAAGCTTTCTTT. Residues: CASSQGVQGRRMNTEAFF. The J gene is TRBJ1-1, the V gene TRBV4-1, with a tentative D call TRBD1 (6 bases). The CDR3 is made up of 18 amino acids. V was clipped by 1 base and J by 0 bases, with 18 bases between them. Germline V gene data show CDR1 as MGHRA and CDR2 as YSYEKL.